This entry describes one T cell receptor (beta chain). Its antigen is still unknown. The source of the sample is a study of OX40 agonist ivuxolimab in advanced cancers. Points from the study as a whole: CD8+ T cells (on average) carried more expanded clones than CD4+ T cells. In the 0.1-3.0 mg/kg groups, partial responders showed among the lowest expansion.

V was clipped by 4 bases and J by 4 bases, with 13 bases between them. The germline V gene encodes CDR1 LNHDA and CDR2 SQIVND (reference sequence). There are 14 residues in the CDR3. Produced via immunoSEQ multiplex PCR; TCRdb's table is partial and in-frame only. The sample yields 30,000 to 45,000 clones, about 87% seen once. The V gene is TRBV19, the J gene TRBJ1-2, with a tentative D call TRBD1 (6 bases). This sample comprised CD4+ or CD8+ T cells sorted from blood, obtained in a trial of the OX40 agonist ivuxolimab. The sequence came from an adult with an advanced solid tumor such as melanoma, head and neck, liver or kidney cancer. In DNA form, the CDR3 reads TGTGCCAGTAGTACCCAACAGGGAGTCTATGGCTACACCTTC. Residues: CASSTQQGVYGYTF. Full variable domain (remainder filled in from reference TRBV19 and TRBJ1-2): DGGITQSPKYLFRKEGQNVTLSCEQNLNHDAMYWYRQDPGQGLRLIYYSQIVNDFQKGDIAEGYSVSREKKESFPLTVTSAQKNPTAFYLCASSTQQGVYGYTFGSGTRLTVV.